The clone carrying this T cell receptor (beta chain) was seen a few times. Its antigen is not known. It was with 60 Vbeta and 13 Jbeta primers that the PCR ran. Clones were sequenced by immunoSEQ multiplex PCR, and TCRdb holds only the in-frame ones, with some missing. The sample contains 150,000 to 200,000 clones, 60% to 80% of which appear only once. This specimen comes from a study of cytomegalovirus exposure and HLA in healthy donors. Findings and limits, study-wide: With DRB1 most and HLA-C fewest, TCR association rates differed between HLA loci in a later analysis.

The TCR originated in a man aged 50 to 59 in good health and CMV-seropositive. Sequencing input: PBMCs.

The CDR3 here is CASRGRGISYNEQFF. The CDR3 DNA reads as TGTGCCAGCAGGGGGAGGGGAATCTCCTACAATGAGCAGTTCTTC. The chain employs TRBV7-8 and TRBJ2-1; 7 bases are shared with TRBD2. Germline V gene sequence: CDR1 SGHVS, CDR2 FQNEAQ. The V segment lost 6 bases and the J segment 0 bases; nucleotides outside the gene matches: 5. The CDR3 sequence is 15 residues long.